This is a list of T cell receptor beta chains from one sample in a study of T-cell reconstitution after alpha-beta-depleted transplantation in children. Each CDR3 protein gets one entry after TCRdb re-called the PCR reads with MiXCR. The sample lists approximately 210,000 distinct CDR3 sequences, about 15% occurring once. Material: PBMCs, mostly from graft donor cells, obtained 360 days after TCRalphabeta/CD19-depleted stem cell transplant. Receptor source: a male patient aged 2-9 years who had a stem cell transplant for acute lymphoblastic leukemia, so the T cells may come from the graft donor. The CDR3 runs from the conserved cysteine through the conserved F or W. The D gene is left open where the match is weak. Only part of the rows carry a size: once, few, many, or a class if the clone is expanded.

clone size,J gene,V gene,D gene,CDR3 protein,CDR3 DNA
few,TRBJ2-1,TRBV7-6,NA,CASSATDNEQFF,TGTGCCAGCAGCGCGACAGACAATGAGCAGTTCTTC
NA,TRBJ2-5,TRBV11-2,NA,CASSLDRVWETQYF,TGTGCCAGCAGCTTAGACAGGGTATGGGAGACCCAGTACTTC
few,TRBJ2-6,TRBV3-1,NA,CASSRRTVRSGANVLTF,TGTGCCAGCAGCCGGAGGACGGTGCGCTCTGGGGCCAACGTCCTGACTTTC
many,TRBJ1-5,TRBV12-3/TRBV12-4,TRBD1,CASSQDRLSGNQPQHF,TGTGCCAGCAGCCAGGACAGGCTCAGTGGCAATCAGCCCCAGCATTTT
NA,TRBJ2-7,TRBV20-1,NA,CSAYRDFPLGEQYF,TGCAGTGCGTACCGGGACTTCCCTTTGGGGGAGCAGTACTTC
few,TRBJ1-2,TRBV24-1,NA,CATSEPGINYGYTF,TGTGCCACCAGTGAGCCCGGGATAAACTATGGCTACACCTTC
NA,TRBJ2-7,TRBV20-1,TRBD1,CSASEQGIEQYF,TGCAGTGCTAGTGAACAGGGGATCGAGCAGTACTTC
few,TRBJ1-1,TRBV4-2,NA,CASSQPRGGGTEAFF,TGTGCCAGCAGCCAGCCCCGCGGGGGCGGTACTGAAGCTTTCTTT
few,TRBJ1-2,TRBV15,NA,CATSPGQGHGYTF,TGTGCCACCAGCCCGGGGCAGGGCCATGGCTACACCTTC
many,TRBJ2-1,TRBV11-1,NA,CASSFRVAYNEQFF,TGTGCCAGCAGCTTTCGGGTTGCCTACAATGAGCAGTTCTTC